The clone carrying this T cell receptor beta chain has just a few counts. Antigen: not known. This sample is drawn from a study of T cell responses to AZD1222 COVID-19 vaccine. Using immunoSEQ multiplex PCR, the repertoire was profiled, and TCRdb retains in-frame clones only, with some absent. The sample includes 130,000 or so clones, roughly 90% of them seen just once. The study's findings and limits: Spike-wide vaccine-associated CD4 TCRs dominated at 160-218 and 743-854. A mostly white British donor set with more females was recruited, and clonal diversity was possibly underestimated. Only after the peak T cell response were repertoires sampled.

Source: peripheral blood, taken on day 0 of AZD1222 vaccination. The source is an adult in good health.

As DNA, the CDR3 is TGTGCCACAAGCAAGGGGCAGGAGGCCAATGAGCAGTTCTTC. Protein: CATSKGQEANEQFF. The chain joins TRBV19 to TRBJ2-1; D is tentatively TRBD1 or TRBD2 (5 bases each). In germline, CDR1 is LNHDA, CDR2 SQIVND (reference sequence). Deletions cut 10 bases from V and 6 bases from J, with 19 bases between. The CDR3 loop spans 14 amino acids.